These 2 T cell receptor beta chains came from one sample sequenced in a study of blood T cell repertoires in COVID-19. Method: immunoSEQ multiplex PCR; TCRdb's copy keeps in-frame clones and lacks some. The repertoire holds about 220,000 clones, with 60% to 85% as singletons. Specimen: peripheral blood. Source of these receptors: a woman in her 70s with acute or convalescent COVID-19.

The chain employs TRBV6-6 and TRBJ1-6; 7 nucleotides agree with TRBD1. This CDR3 has 16 residues. The V gene's germline CDR1 is MNHNY and CDR2 SVGAGI (reference sequence). The trim removed 0 bases at V and 6 bases at J, leaving 5 bases unmatched. CDR3 in amino acids: CASSYSGQPVNSPLHF. The CDR3 DNA reads TGTGCCAGCAGTTACTCGGGACAGCCCGTTAATTCACCCCTCCACTTT.

The V and J genes are TRBV6-2 or TRBV6-3 and TRBJ2-7; weak D call: TRBD2 (6 bases). CDR1 MNHEY and CDR2 SVGEGT come from the germline V gene. Trimming took 2 bases from V and 2 from J, leaving 13 bases between them. The CDR3 sequence is 15 residues long. The CDR3 here is CASSYGRRSPYEQYF. CDR3 bases: TGTGCCAGCAGTTACGGGAGGAGGTCCCCCTACGAGCAGTACTTC.